This T cell receptor beta chain is from a study of vaccination effects on CD4 cells after COVID-19 (dated by TCRdb to the early 2020s). In the study overall: To identify antigen-specific CD4+ T cell clonotypes by their expansion, the ViraFEST assay first stimulated PBMC with viral peptide pools and then applied TCR sequencing. SARS-CoV-2 spike-specific CD4+ TCR repertoires were compared before and after mRNA vaccination in COVID-19 convalescent patients and in infection-naive vaccine recipients. After vaccination, three convalescent patients were sampled both early (day +14) and late (day +241, +227, +161 respectively). A total of some eleven COVID-19 convalescent patients and a handful of SARS-CoV-2-naive healthy vaccine recipients were included in the full study. The Oncomine TCR Beta short-read assay on an Illumina iSeq 100 was used to sequence cultures from other donors in the study. Approximately 2.1 million PBMC per well were cultured in IMDM with roughly 5% human AB serum, around 9.1 IU/ml IL-2 and gentamicin, plus 10 ug/ml peptides. Post-vaccine samples across the study were collected a median of 72 days after the second dose, with a range of 14 to 241. The full study reports these points: Limitations of the study were the small number of convalescent patients and the absence of early post-infection timepoints. Marked clonal contraction was observed in both infection-induced and vaccine-induced clones at late post-vaccination timepoints, consistent with waning T cell responses. In convalescent patients, the post-vaccine spike-reactive repertoire consisted mainly of new vaccine-induced clones, largely distinct from infection-induced clones.

The V end loses 6 bases and the J end loses 2 bases, and a stretch of 17 bases separates them. The CDR3 numbers 16 residues from cysteine through phenylalanine. Just the 48-base CDR3 DNA is kept, in frame starting at base 1. Based on the germline V gene, the CDR1 and CDR2 sequences are SNHLY and FYNNEI. As regards this clone: What antigen it recognizes has not been identified. The sample holds no much larger clone one base away, and base qualities are not on file.

After 10 to 11 days of culture, CD4+ T cells were isolated with the EasySep CD4+ T cell isolation kit. Convalescent patients had PCR-confirmed SARS-CoV-2 infection between March and December 2020, before Alpha, Beta and Delta variants emerged in the United States. Two doses of either the BNT162b2 or the mRNA-1273 mRNA SARS-CoV-2 vaccine were administered to participants. On days 3 and 7, half of the culture medium was replaced with fresh IL-2-containing medium. Each peptide stimulation condition was cultured in triplicate wells unless otherwise noted. Using Ficoll-Paque Plus gradient centrifugation, PBMC were separated from whole blood and then either used fresh or cryopreserved at -140C. The QIAamp micro DNA kit was used to extract genomic DNA from the cultured CD4+ T cells. The library was built by means of the immunoSEQ multiplex PCR assay. DNA from the cultured, isolated CD4+ T cells was subjected to TCR beta CDR3 sequencing. From the authors' description of their analysis: Non-productive TCR sequences were removed, reads were trimmed to the CDR3 region, and CDR3s of at least 7 amino acids were retained. The MANAFEST web app was used to identify antigen-specific clonotypes by comparing expansion in peptide wells with expansion in reference cultures. Positive clones required FDR<0.05 expansion versus reference and all other wells, odds ratio above 5, and frequency above 0.1% in two replicate wells. Cross-reactive clonotypes were defined as significantly expanded in SARS-CoV-2 spike wells and in at least one common cold coronavirus spike condition. Levenshtein distance calculated with the stringdist R package was used to assess CDR3 similarity, and unrooted trees were constructed with ape in R 3.6.1. In TCRdb, the immuneACCESS table is reduced to in-frame sequences with V and J assigned. These tables do not hold every clone; where another copy was compared, an unresolved V gene accounts for under half, and the others remain unexplained. V and J calls plus clone size are reproduced from that table; the DNA served to infer D and trimming. In this sample the table shows tens of thousands of clones, roughly four fifths of which occur a single time. The ten largest clonotypes hold around 6.6% of the sample.

The material sequenced was CD4+ T cells from PBMCs cultured without peptide, taken after COVID-19 vaccination. The receptor's source is a human donor who had a prior SARS-CoV-2 infection. Recombination linked TRBV2 to TRBJ2-1; the D segment is perhaps TRBD1 or TRBD2, each sharing 6 matched bases. The nucleotide sequence reads as follows: TGTGCCAGCAGACCCTACCGGGGGCTGGCCTACAATGAGCAGTTCTTC. Its protein product is CASRPYRGLAYNEQFF.